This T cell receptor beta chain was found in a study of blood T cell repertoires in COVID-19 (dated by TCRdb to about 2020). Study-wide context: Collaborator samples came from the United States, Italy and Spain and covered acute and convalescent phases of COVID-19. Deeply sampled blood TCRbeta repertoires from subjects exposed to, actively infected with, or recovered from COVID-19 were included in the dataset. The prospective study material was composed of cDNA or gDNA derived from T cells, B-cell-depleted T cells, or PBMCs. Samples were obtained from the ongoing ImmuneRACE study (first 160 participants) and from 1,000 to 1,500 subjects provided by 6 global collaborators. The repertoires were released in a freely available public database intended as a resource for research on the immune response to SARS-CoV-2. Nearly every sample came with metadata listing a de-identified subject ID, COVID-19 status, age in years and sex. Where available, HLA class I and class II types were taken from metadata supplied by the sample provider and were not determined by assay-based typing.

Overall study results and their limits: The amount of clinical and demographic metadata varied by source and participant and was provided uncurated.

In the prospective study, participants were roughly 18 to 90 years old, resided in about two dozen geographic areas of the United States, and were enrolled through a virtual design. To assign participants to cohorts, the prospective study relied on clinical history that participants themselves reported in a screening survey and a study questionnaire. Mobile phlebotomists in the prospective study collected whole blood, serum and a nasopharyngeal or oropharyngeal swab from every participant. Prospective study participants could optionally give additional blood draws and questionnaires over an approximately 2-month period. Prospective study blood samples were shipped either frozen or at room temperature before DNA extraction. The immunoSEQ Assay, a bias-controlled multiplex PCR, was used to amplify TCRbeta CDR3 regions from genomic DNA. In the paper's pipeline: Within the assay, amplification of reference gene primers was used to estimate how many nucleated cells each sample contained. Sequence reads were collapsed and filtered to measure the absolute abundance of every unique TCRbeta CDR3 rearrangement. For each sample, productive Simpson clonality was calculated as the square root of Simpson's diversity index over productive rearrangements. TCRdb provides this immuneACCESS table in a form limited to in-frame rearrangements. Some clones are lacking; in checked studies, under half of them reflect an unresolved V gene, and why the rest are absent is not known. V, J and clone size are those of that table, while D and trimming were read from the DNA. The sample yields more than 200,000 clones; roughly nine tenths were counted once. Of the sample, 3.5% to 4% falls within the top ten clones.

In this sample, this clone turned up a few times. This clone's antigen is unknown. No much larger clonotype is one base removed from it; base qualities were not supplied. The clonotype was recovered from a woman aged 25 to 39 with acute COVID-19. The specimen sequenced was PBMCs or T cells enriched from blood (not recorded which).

The CDR3: CASSQLGSGAGNTIYF. The sequenced DNA: TGTGCCAGCAGCCAACTAGGGTCTGGGGCCGGAAACACCATATATTTT. Rearrangement joined TRBV3-1 (or the pseudogene TRBV3-2) to TRBJ1-3; the D segment could be TRBD1, given 5 matching bases. From a lookup of the germline V gene (reference sequence), CDR1 and CDR2 are LGHDT and YNNKEL. Cut back by 2 bases and 4 bases, the V and J ends lie 15 bases apart. The CDR3 goes from the cysteine to the phenylalanine over 16 residues. Only the CDR3 region is kept as DNA, spanning 48 bases read in frame from base 1.